This TCR beta chain was sequenced during a study of shared clonotypes between healthy human individuals. Study background: Researchers assigned three CD4 naive, three CD4 memory, two CD8 naive and one CD8 memory plate to each donor.

The CDR3 length is 15 residues. Germline-derived CDR1 and CDR2 are MNHNS and SASEGT. V was pared by 3 bases and J by 6 bases, with 6 bases of the junction left unmatched. Study results and limitations: Shared clonotypes across all four donors exceeded non-shared ones in generation probability. Despite large depth, rarefaction showed incomplete sorted-subset sequencing.

Original data processing: Owing to the provision of junction-only sequences devoid of quality scores by immunoSEQ, filtering differed. The protocol was immunoSEQ multiplex PCR, while the TCRdb copy is restricted to in-frame clones and leaves out a portion. V, J and clone size derive from that table, while D and trimming were established from the DNA sequence. Among 2 million to 2.5 million clones listed, roughly 95% were seen once. Worth noting for this clone: Its antigen is as yet unknown.

The clonotype was recovered from a man aged 18 to 29 in good health. This sequence joins TRBV6-1 and TRBJ2-7; TRBD1 matches at 12 bases. Sequenced: naive CD4+ T cells sorted from blood. Subset specified: CD45RA+ positively selected. This chain's CDR3 is CASSDRDRGLVEQYF. CDR3 in DNA: TGTGCCAGCAGTGATAGGGACAGGGGGCTGGTCGAGCAGTACTTC.